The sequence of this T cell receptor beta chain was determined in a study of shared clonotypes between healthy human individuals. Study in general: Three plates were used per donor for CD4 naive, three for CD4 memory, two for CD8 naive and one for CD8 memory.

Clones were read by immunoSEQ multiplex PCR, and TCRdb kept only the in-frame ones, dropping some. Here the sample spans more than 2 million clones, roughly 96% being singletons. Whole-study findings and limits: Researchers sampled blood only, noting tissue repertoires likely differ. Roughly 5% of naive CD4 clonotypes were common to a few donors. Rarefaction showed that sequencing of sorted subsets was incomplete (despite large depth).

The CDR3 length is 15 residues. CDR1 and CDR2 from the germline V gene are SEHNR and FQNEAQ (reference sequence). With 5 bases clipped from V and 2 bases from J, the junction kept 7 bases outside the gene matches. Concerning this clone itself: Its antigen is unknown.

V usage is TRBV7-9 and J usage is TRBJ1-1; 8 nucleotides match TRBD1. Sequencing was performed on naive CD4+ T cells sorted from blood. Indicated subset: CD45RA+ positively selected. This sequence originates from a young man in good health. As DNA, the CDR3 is TGTGCCAGCAGCCCTTGGACAGGGTCAAACACTGAAGCTTTCTTT. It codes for CASSPWTGSNTEAFF.